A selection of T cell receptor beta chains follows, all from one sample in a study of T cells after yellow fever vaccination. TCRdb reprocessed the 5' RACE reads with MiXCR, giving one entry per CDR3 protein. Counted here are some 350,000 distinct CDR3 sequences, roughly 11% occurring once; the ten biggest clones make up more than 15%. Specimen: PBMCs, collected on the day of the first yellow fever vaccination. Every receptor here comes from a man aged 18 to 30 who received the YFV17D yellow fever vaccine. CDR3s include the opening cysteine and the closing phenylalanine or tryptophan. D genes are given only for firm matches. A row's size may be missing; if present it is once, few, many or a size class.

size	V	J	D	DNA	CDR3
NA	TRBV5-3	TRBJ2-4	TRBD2	TGTGCCAGGAGCCCGGGGGGGGTGGCCATTCAGTACTTC	CARSPGGVAIQYF
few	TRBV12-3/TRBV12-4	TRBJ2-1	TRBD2	TGTGCCAGCAGTTTAGTTAGCGGGGGGGCCTTGGAGCAGTTCTTC	CASSLVSGGALEQFF
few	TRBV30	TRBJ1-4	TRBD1	TGTGCCTGGAGTGGGCCGGGGACAGGCCTTGAAGAAAAACTGTTTTTT	CAWSGPGTGLEEKLFF
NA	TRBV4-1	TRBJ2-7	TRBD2	TGCGCCAGCAGCCGAAAACCCGGGACTAACCCCTACGAGCAGTACTTC	CASSRKPGTNPYEQYF
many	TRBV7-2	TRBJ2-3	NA	TGTGCCAGCAGCTTAGAGGAGAGCACAGATACGCAGTATTTT	CASSLEESTDTQYF
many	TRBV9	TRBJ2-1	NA	TGTGCCAGCAGTCCCTGGCGGGGAAACTACAATGAGCAGTTCTTC	CASSPWRGNYNEQFF
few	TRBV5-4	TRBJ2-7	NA	TGTGCCAGCAGCTTGGACAGGGACTTATACGAGCAGTACTTC	CASSLDRDLYEQYF
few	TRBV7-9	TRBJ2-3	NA	TGTGCCAGCAGCTTAAGGGGGAGACGCACAGATACGCAGTATTTT	CASSLRGRRTDTQYF
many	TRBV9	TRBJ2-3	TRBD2	TGTGCCAGCAGCGCCTTCGGGACTAGCGGGGGAGGAGATACGCAGTATTTT	CASSAFGTSGGGDTQYF
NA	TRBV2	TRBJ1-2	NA	TGTGCCAGCAGTGAAAGGGGAGGGGAAGGCTATGGCTACACCTTC	CASSERGGEGYGYTF
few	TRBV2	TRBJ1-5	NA	TGTGCCAGCACCAGACAACTCAATCAGCCCCAGCATTTT	CASTRQLNQPQHF
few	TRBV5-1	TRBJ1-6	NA	TGCGCCAGCAGCTTGGAACTACAGGCAAATAATTCACCCCTCCACTTT	CASSLELQANNSPLHF
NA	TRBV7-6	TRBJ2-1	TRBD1	TGTGCCAGCAGCTTAGCGTCACCCGGGACAGGGTTTAATGAGCAGTTCTTC	CASSLASPGTGFNEQFF
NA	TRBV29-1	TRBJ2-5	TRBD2	TGCAGCGTCCCCGGAAGACTAGCGGGGGGTTTCGGGACCCAGTACTTC	CSVPGRLAGGFGTQYF
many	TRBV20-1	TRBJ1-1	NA	TGCAGTGCTAGAACTCAGGGGAGTGAAGCTTTCTTT	CSARTQGSEAFF
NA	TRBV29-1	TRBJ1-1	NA	TGCAGCGTTGAAGATGTGACAGCCGCTTTCTTT	CSVEDVTAAFF
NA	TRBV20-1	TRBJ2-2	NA	TGCAGTGGGGCGAGGGACATGAACACCGGGGAGCTGTTTTTT	CSGARDMNTGELFF
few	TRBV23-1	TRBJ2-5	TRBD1	TGCGCCAGCAGTCAATCAGGGACAGGGAACGATTACTTC	CASSQSGTGNDYF
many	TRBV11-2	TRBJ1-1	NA	TGTGCCAGCAGCTTACAGGGACTGGGCACTGAAGCTTTCTTT	CASSLQGLGTEAFF
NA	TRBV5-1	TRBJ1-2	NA	TGCGCCAGCAGCTTGGGGACCGATCGCTGTGGCTACACCTTC	CASSLGTDRCGYTF
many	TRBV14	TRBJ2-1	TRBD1	TGTGCCAGCAGTCGGGACAGCTCCTACAATGAGCAGTTCTTC	CASSRDSSYNEQFF
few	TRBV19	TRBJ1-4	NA	TGTGCCAGTAGCCGACAGGACCCTAATGAAAAACTGTTTTTT	CASSRQDPNEKLFF
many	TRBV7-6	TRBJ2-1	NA	TGTGCCAGCAGCTTAGTCGCGGATGAGCAGTTCTTC	CASSLVADEQFF
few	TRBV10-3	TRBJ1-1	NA	TGTGCCATCAGTGAGTCAGGAAGGGGATTGAACACTGAAGCTTTCTTT	CAISESGRGLNTEAFF
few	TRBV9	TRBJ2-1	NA	TGTGCCAGCAGCGTTAGGATGAGCTCCTACAATGAGCAGTTCTTC	CASSVRMSSYNEQFF
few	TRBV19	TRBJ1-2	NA	TGTGCCAGTAGTATAGATGTGGGGTACGGCTACACCTTC	CASSIDVGYGYTF
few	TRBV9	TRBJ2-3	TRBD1	TGTGCCAGCAGCGTGGGGGACAGTGGTACAGATACGCAGTATTTT	CASSVGDSGTDTQYF
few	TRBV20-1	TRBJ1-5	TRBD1	TGCAGTGCTTCACCCCTCGGGACAGTGGATCAGCCCCAGCATTTT	CSASPLGTVDQPQHF
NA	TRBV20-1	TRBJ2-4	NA	TGCAGTGCAACAGGGAAGAATCTAGCCAAAAACATTCAGTACTTC	CSATGKNLAKNIQYF
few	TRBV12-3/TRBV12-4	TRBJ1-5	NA	TGTGCCAGCAGTGCTCAGGGTTCTAGCAATCAGCCCCAGCATTTT	CASSAQGSSNQPQHF
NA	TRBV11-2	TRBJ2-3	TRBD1	TGTGCCAGCAGCTTTTACAGGGGAAAAACAGATACGCAGTATTTT	CASSFYRGKTDTQYF
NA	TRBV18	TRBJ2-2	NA	TGTGCCAGCTCACCCAGGGCCGGGGAGCTGTTTTTT	CASSPRAGELFF
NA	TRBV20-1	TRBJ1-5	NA	TGCAGTGCTAGTAAAGACAGCTTCAATCAGCCCCAGCATTTT	CSASKDSFNQPQHF
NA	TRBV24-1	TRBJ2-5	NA	TGTGCCACCAGCCTCGCGGACAGACTCGGTCAAGAGACCCAGTACTTC	CATSLADRLGQETQYF
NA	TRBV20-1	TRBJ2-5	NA	TGCAGTGCTAGAGACCTAGAATTGGGGACCCAGTACTTC	CSARDLELGTQYF
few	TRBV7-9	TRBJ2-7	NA	TGTGCCAGCAGCTTAGGCACATCGGATCTCCCTAGTTACGAGCAGTACTTC	CASSLGTSDLPSYEQYF
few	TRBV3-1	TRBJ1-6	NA	TGTGCCAGCAGCCGGGGGGCAACAAGTTCACCCCTCCACTTT	CASSRGATSSPLHF
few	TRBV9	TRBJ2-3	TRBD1	TGTGCCAGCAGCGACAGGGGGCTCGCAGATACGCAGTATTTT	CASSDRGLADTQYF
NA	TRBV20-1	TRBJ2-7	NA	TGCAGTGCTAGGACGGAGTTGGGAGAGCAGTACTTC	CSARTELGEQYF
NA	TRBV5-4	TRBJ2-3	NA	TGTGCCAGCAGTATTACAGGGACGGATACGCAGTATTTT	CASSITGTDTQYF
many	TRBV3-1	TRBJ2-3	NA	TGTGCCAGCAGCGAACCCAACGGGGACACAGATACGCAGTATTTT	CASSEPNGDTDTQYF
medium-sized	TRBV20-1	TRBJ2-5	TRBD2	TGCAGTGCAACAGGACTAGCGGACCAAGAGACCCAGTACTTC	CSATGLADQETQYF
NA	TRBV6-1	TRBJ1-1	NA	TGTGCCAGCAGTGAAGGCTTGGGTGGAGTCCCTGAAGCTTTCTTT	CASSEGLGGVPEAFF
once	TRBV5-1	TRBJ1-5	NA	TGCGCCAGCAGCTTGGTAGGGGCAAGCAATCAGCCCCAGCATTTT	CASSLVGASNQPQHF
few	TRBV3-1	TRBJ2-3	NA	TGTGCCAGCGGGAGCAACCCCACTAGCACAGATACGCAGTATTTT	CASGSNPTSTDTQYF
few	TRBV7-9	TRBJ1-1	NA	TGTGCCAGCTCCAGGGTGGCGAACACTGAAGCTTTCTTT	CASSRVANTEAFF
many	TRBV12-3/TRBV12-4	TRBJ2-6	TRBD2	TGTGCCAGCAGCCCCCCGGGACTAGGGTTTGGGGCCAACGTCCTGACTTTC	CASSPPGLGFGANVLTF
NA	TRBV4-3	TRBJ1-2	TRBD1	TGCGCCAGCAGCCAAGCCTCAGGGGGGAACTATGGCTACACCTTC	CASSQASGGNYGYTF
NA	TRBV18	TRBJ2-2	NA	TGTGCCAGCTCACCACCGTCAGGGACCTACACCGGGGAGCTGTTTTTT	CASSPPSGTYTGELFF
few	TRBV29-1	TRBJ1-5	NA	TGCAGCGTCTCTGACTACATGCAGCCCCAGCATTTT	CSVSDYMQPQHF
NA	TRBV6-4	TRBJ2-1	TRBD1	TGTGCCAGCAGTGTCAGGGGGTACAATGAGCAGTTCTTC	CASSVRGYNEQFF
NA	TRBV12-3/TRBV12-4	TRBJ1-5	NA	TGTGCCAGCAGTTCAACAGGCTCGAGGGAGCCCCAGCATTTT	CASSSTGSREPQHF
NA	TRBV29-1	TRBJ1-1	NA	TGCAGCGTGACAACCGGGGACTCTGAAGCTTTCTTT	CSVTTGDSEAFF